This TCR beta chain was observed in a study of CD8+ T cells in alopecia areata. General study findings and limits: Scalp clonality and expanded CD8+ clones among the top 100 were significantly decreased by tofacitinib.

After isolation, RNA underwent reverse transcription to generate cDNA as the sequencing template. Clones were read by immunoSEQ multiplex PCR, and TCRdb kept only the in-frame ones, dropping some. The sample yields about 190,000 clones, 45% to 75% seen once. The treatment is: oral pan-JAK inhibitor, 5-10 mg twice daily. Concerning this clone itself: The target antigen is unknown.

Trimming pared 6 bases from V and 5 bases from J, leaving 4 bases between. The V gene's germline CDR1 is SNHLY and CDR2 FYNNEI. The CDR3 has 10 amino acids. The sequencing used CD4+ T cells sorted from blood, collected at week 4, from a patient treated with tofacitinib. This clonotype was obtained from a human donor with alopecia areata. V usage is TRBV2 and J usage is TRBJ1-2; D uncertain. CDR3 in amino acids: CASRNYGYTF. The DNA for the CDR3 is TGTGCCAGCAGGAATTATGGCTACACCTTC.